The 29 T cell receptor beta chains in this list originate from one sample, sequenced in a study of blood T cells in healthy people across ages. Next came a second PCR, run for about 6 to 12 cycles, which used a sample-barcoded 5' primer along with a J-beta primer mix. Each CDR3 protein gets one entry after TCRdb re-called the 5' RACE reads with MiXCR. The repertoire has about 970,000 distinct CDR3 sequences, roughly 51% of them found once; the top ten carry about a fifth. Sequencing input: blood. The receptors derive from a woman aged 60-70 years in good health.

V gene TRBV7-2 combines with J gene TRBJ2-1, with 8 bases that match TRBD1. Germline V gene sequence: CDR1 SGHTA, CDR2 FQGNSA. Trimming took 5 bases from V and 2 from J; bases not matched to a gene: 11. This CDR3 is built from 17 residues. The CDR3 sequence: CASSRTFQGATYNEQFF. As DNA, the CDR3 is TGTGCCAGCAGCCGAACATTCCAGGGGGCCACCTACAATGAGCAGTTCTTC.

The chain uses TRBV20-1 and TRBJ2-7; 7 nucleotides align to TRBD2. Germline V gives CDR1 DFQATT, CDR2 SNEGSKA (reference sequence). V lost 6 bases to trimming and J lost 1 base; unmatched junction nucleotides: 12. The CDR3 is made up of 15 amino acids. CDR3 sequence (DNA): TGCAGTGCCATAGCGGGCTTTCTTTCTTCCTACGAGCAGTACTTC. This encodes CSAIAGFLSSYEQYF.

The chain joins TRBV18 to TRBJ1-4, with unresolved D. Per germline, CDR1 KGHSH and CDR2 LQKENI. This CDR3 comprises 15 residues. V was pared by 3 bases and J by 6 bases, with 14 bases between. The chain's CDR3 is CASSPGLQTDEKLFF. In DNA form, the CDR3 reads TGTGCCAGCTCACCGGGGTTGCAGACGGATGAAAAACTGTTTTTT. Together with reference TRBV18 and TRBJ1-4, the CDR3 gives the full variable domain: NAGVMQNPRHLVRRRGQEARLRCSPMKGHSHVYWYRQLPEEGLKFMVYLQKENIIDESGMPKERFSAEFPKEGPSILRIQQVVRGDSAAYFCASSPGLQTDEKLFFGSGTQLSVL.

The sample holds a few counts of this clonotype. The chain employs TRBV28 and TRBJ2-3; 7 bases agree with TRBD2. Germline-derived CDR1 and CDR2 are MDHEN and SYDVKM. Unmatched junction bases numbered 4, after V lost 5 bases and J lost 5 bases. CDR3 length: 13 residues. The CDR3 region is CASSTTGGDTQYF. In nucleotides, the CDR3 is TGTGCCAGCAGTACTACGGGGGGAGATACGCAGTATTTT.

This clonotype showed up just a few times. The chain employs TRBV4-1 and TRBJ2-5, with D possibly TRBD1 on 5 matching bases. Trimming stripped 0 bases from V and 5 bases from J, with 13 bases between. CDR3 length equals 15 residues. CDR1 and CDR2 from the germline V gene are MGHRA and YSYEKL. In nucleotides, the CDR3 is TGCGCCAGCAGCCAAGAAGCTAGTAGACAGGAGACCCAGTACTTC. Its protein is CASSQEASRQETQYF.

The gene calls are TRBV3-1 and TRBJ2-5; TRBD2 is a possible D gene (6 bases). The V gene's germline CDR1 is LGHDT and CDR2 YNNKEL (reference sequence). Trimming took off 0 bases at V and 7 bases at J, with 21 bases between the two ends. There are 17 residues in the CDR3. CDR3 protein: CASSQDGGGAGGGTQYF. CDR3 nucleotide sequence: TGTGCCAGCAGCCAAGACGGGGGTGGGGCCGGCGGTGGGACCCAGTACTTC.

This clonotype was seen ten or more times. The chain joins TRBV7-2 to TRBJ2-3; D unresolved. CDR3 length equals 13 residues. Germline values: CDR1 SGHTA, CDR2 FQGNSA. V was pared by 1 base and J by 6 bases, with 8 bases between. The CDR3 DNA follows: TGTGCCAGCAGCTTAGTGGTATGGGATACGCAGTATTTT. Residues: CASSLVVWDTQYF.

In this sample, this clonotype turned up a few times. The V and J genes are TRBV10-3 and TRBJ2-3, with D tentatively TRBD1 (5 bases). Between the trimmed V and J ends, which lost 3 bases and 2 bases, there was a span of 9 bases. Germline values: CDR1 ENHRY, CDR2 SYGVKD. This CDR3 spans 14 amino acids. This CDR3 is CAISDQGNTDTQYF. CDR3 coding DNA: TGTGCCATCAGTGACCAGGGAAACACAGATACGCAGTATTTT.

This clonotype was observed a handful of times. The J gene is TRBJ2-7, the V gene TRBV4-3; tentative D call: TRBD2 (6 bases). Germline values: CDR1 LGHNA, CDR2 YSLEER. V lost 1 base and J 6 bases, leaving 22 bases between the germline ends. The CDR3 spans 17 residues. DNA for the CDR3: TGCGCCAGCAGCCAAGGAGCTCGCGGGACCGTCTGGTCCGAGCAGTACTTC. Amino acids: CASSQGARGTVWSEQYF.

This clonotype has more than one count but fewer than ten. The J gene is TRBJ2-7, the V gene TRBV12-3 or TRBV12-4, with TRBD1 identical over 11 bases. With 4 bases clipped from V and 6 bases from J, the junction kept 8 bases outside the gene matches. This CDR3 contains 15 residues. CDR3 sequence (DNA): TGTGCCAGCAGTTCCCCGGGGACAGGGGGAGGCGAGCAGTACTTC. Protein sequence: CASSSPGTGGGEQYF.

This chain links TRBV12-3 or TRBV12-4 with TRBJ2-7; possible D gene TRBD2, 5 bases. The V end was cut by 5 bases, the J end by 6 bases, with 11 bases between. There are 12 residues in the CDR3. This CDR3 reads CASSRGGREQYF. The CDR3 DNA is TGTGCCAGCAGTCGCGGAGGCCGCGAGCAGTACTTC.

This clonotype came up a few times. The chain joins TRBV6-5 to TRBJ2-7, with D unresolved. The length of the CDR3 is 11 residues. Germline assignment: CDR1 MNHEY and CDR2 SVGAGI. The ends were cut back, 6 bases at V and 9 bases at J, with 12 bases in the middle. The CDR3 region is CASRTKGVQYF. Written as DNA, the CDR3 is TGTGCCAGCAGGACCAAGGGTGTGCAGTACTTC.

V gene TRBV2 combines with J gene TRBJ2-5; 7 bases line up with TRBD2. Germline V gives CDR1 SNHLY, CDR2 FYNNEI. The CDR3 is made up of 15 amino acids. Unmatched junction bases numbered 2, after V lost 1 base and J lost 0 bases. The CDR3 sequence is CASSEEAGHQETQYF. The CDR3 nucleotides read TGTGCCAGCAGTGAAGAAGCGGGACACCAAGAGACCCAGTACTTC.

The V call is TRBV6-6, the J call TRBJ2-7; D may be TRBD1 or TRBD2 (5 bases each). The CDR3 spans 13 residues. Germline V lookup: CDR1 MNHNY, CDR2 SVGAGI (reference sequence). Trimming stripped 8 bases from V and 2 bases from J, with 13 bases between. CDR3 sequence (DNA): TGTGCCAGCCTGAGGGGAGAGACCTACGAGCAGTACTTC. Its protein product is CASLRGETYEQYF.

V gene TRBV4-1 combines with J gene TRBJ2-7; 8 bases are a match to TRBD1. From germline, CDR1 is MGHRA and CDR2 YSYEKL. The CDR3 is 16 amino acids. Germline trimming cut 2 bases from V and 2 bases from J; bases unmatched to any gene: 8. CDR3 protein: CASSQWGRDRPYEQYF. For the CDR3, the DNA is TGCGCCAGCAGCCAATGGGGCAGGGACAGGCCCTACGAGCAGTACTTC.

This chain uses TRBV29-1 with TRBJ2-3; TRBD2 agrees at 7 bases. Germline loops: CDR1 SQVTM, CDR2 ANQGSEA. The CDR3 runs to 14 residues. V trimming: 4 bases; J trimming: 0 bases; junction bases outside the gene matches: 4. The CDR3 spells CSVVLAGSTDTQYF. The CDR3 region has the DNA TGCAGCGTTGTTTTAGCGGGTAGCACAGATACGCAGTATTTT.

The chain recombines TRBV7-9 with TRBJ2-1, with TRBD2 identical over 7 bases. Per the germline V gene, CDR1 is SEHNR and CDR2 is FQNEAQ (reference sequence). Germline trimming cut 4 bases from V and 4 bases from J; bases unmatched to any gene: 7. The CDR3 consists of 15 residues. The CDR3 sequence is CASSSLAGSYNEQFF. The CDR3 nucleotides read TGTGCCAGCAGCTCCTTAGCGGGTTCGTACAATGAGCAGTTCTTC.

This chain joins TRBV6-5 and TRBJ1-1; the match to TRBD1 covers 8 bases. The germline gives CDR1 MNHEY, CDR2 SVGAGI. After removal of 6 bases from V and 7 bases from J, the junction contained 7 bases not matched to a gene. This CDR3 is 13 amino acids long. CDR3 DNA sequence: TGTGCCAGCAGGACGGACAGGGCCTTTGAAGCTTTCTTT. Protein sequence: CASRTDRAFEAFF.

CDR3 protein: CASCRNLGLVYNEQFF. The CDR3 DNA sequence: TGTGCCAGCTGCAGAAACCTGGGGTTGGTGTACAATGAGCAGTTCTTC. The rearrangement uses TRBV7-2 and TRBJ2-1; D unresolved. This CDR3 is built from 16 residues. With 8 bases removed from V and 4 bases from J, the gap between germline ends came to 21 bases. Germline CDR1 SGHTA, CDR2 FQGNSA.

V and J are TRBV10-1 and TRBJ1-5; 7 bases agree with TRBD1. The CDR3 totals 15 residues. The germline V gene has CDR1 WNHNN and CDR2 SYGVQD (reference sequence). J lost 1 base, V lost 6 bases, and 6 bases had no gene match. CDR3 sequence: CASSQNRGSNQPQHF. The CDR3 DNA follows: TGCGCCAGCAGCCAAAACAGGGGAAGCAATCAGCCCCAGCATTTT.

This clonotype has only a few counts. V is TRBV29-1 and J is TRBJ2-3; D remains unclear. CDR3 size: 12 residues. The V and J ends lost 7 bases and 3 bases respectively, with 11 bases between them. The germline CDR1 and CDR2 sequences are SQVTM and ANQGSEA. In DNA form, the CDR3 reads TGCAGCGGGGAACCAAGGACAGATACGCAGTATTTT. Residues: CSGEPRTDTQYF.

This sequence joins TRBV29-1 and TRBJ2-1; perhaps TRBD2 as D (6 bases). Germline V gives CDR1 SQVTM, CDR2 ANQGSEA. Trimming removed 8 bases at V and 15 bases at J, with 20 bases between. This CDR3 has 11 residues. CDR3 sequence (DNA): TGCAGCTGTGGCTGGGGGGAATATTGGTTCTTC. This translates into CSCGWGEYWFF.

In this sample, this clonotype turned up a few times. V and J are TRBV25-1 and TRBJ1-2; D is ambiguous. CDR1 and CDR2 (germline): MGHDK, SYGVNS. CDR3 length: 11 residues. Trimming cost V 10 bases and J 0 bases, with 6 bases left between them. CDR3 sequence: CATFSNYGYTF. The CDR3 DNA reads as TGTGCCACATTTTCTAACTATGGCTACACCTTC.

The V and J genes are TRBV4-2 and TRBJ2-6, with 10 bases lining up with TRBD1. The CDR3 runs 18 residues. V dropped 3 bases and J dropped 0; count of bases not matched to a gene: 5. Germline CDR1 reads LGHNA; CDR2 reads YNFKEQ. The CDR3 loop is CASSQDRGISSGANVLTF. The CDR3 DNA is TGTGCCAGCAGCCAGGACAGGGGGATTAGCTCTGGGGCCAACGTCCTGACTTTC.

V gene TRBV28 combines with J gene TRBJ2-1, with D tentatively TRBD2 (6 bases). The better agreement between TRBJ2-7 and the DNA end casts doubt on the J call. The CDR3 consists of 15 residues. CDR1 MDHEN and CDR2 SYDVKM come from the germline V gene. CDR3 DNA: TGTGCCAGCAGTTTTACCGGGACCGGGGGCTACGAGCAGTACTTC. This gives the protein CASSFTGTGGYEQYF.

This clonotype has more than one count but fewer than ten. In DNA, the CDR3 is TGTGCCAGCAGTTTCGGAACCTCGGGCACAGATACGCAGTATTTT. It is translated as CASSFGTSGTDTQYF. V is TRBV27 and J is TRBJ2-3; no clear D. The CDR3 spans 15 residues. Trimming took off 3 bases at V and 1 base at J, with 11 bases between the two ends. CDR1 and CDR2 (germline): MNHEY, SMNVEV (reference sequence).

The chain has TRBV7-9 and TRBJ2-3; TRBD2 agrees at 8 bases. CDR1 is SEHNR and CDR2 is FQNEAQ in the germline V gene (reference sequence). J lost 14 bases, V lost 1 base, and 14 bases had no gene match. This CDR3 is 15 amino acids long. This CDR3 is CASSLVVTSGQGLYF. CDR3 DNA sequence: TGTGCCAGCAGCTTAGTTGTTACTAGCGGTCAGGGGCTGTATTTT. Looking up the rest from reference TRBV7-9 and TRBJ2-3 gives the full variable domain: DTGVSQNPRHKITKRGQNVTFRCDPISEHNRLYWYRQTLGQGPEFLTYFQNEAQLEKSRLLSDRFSAERPKGSFSTLEIQRTEQGDSAMYLCASSLVVTSGQGLYFGPGTRLTVL.

The V gene is TRBV4-1, the J gene TRBJ2-1, with TRBD2 identical over 9 bases. CDR3 length: 18 amino acids. Germline CDR1 is MGHRA and CDR2 is YSYEKL. V trimming: 2 bases; J trimming: 0 bases; junction bases outside the gene matches: 8. CDR3: CASSQILAGTGSYNEQFF. The CDR3 DNA is TGCGCCAGCAGCCAAATCCTAGCGGGAACGGGCTCCTACAATGAGCAGTTCTTC.

The chain combines TRBV7-2 with TRBJ2-1, with a weak D call TRBD2 (6 bases). The CDR3 contains 16 residues. Germline values: CDR1 SGHTA, CDR2 FQGNSA. Trimming pared 3 bases from V and 8 bases from J, leaving 20 bases between. CDR3 residues: CASSFGGTPAVYEQFF. The CDR3 DNA sequence: TGTGCCAGCAGCTTTGGGGGGACCCCAGCAGTCTATGAGCAGTTCTTC.